Listed below are T cell receptor beta chains from one sample, sequenced in a study of shared clonotypes between healthy human individuals. TCRdb's copy holds only in-frame clones and misses some; the assay was immunoSEQ multiplex PCR. The profile shows more than 1,200,000 clones, just under 99% of them singletons. Sequenced material: naive CD4+ T cells sorted from blood. The receptors were sampled from a man under 40 in good health. Both conserved end residues are part of each CDR3. The D gene is left open where the match is weak. Clone size is stated in some rows and not others, as once, few, many or a class when expanded.

TRBD1	TRBJ2-7	TRBV5-4	-	CASSWGGGQGYEQYF	TGTGCCAGCAGCTGGGGGGGAGGACAGGGGTACGAGCAGTACTTC
-	TRBJ2-1	TRBV5-6	-	CASSPYPLRYNEQFF	TGTGCCAGCAGCCCGTACCCCTTAAGGTACAATGAGCAGTTCTTC
-	TRBJ2-1	TRBV27	-	CASSFGGPYNEQFF	TGTGCCAGCAGTTTCGGGGGCCCCTACAATGAGCAGTTCTTC
-	TRBJ2-7	TRBV28	-	CASSSTGYEQYF	TGTGCCAGCAGTTCTACAGGGTACGAGCAGTACTTC
TRBD2	TRBJ2-7	TRBV5-1	-	CASSSGVYDEQYF	TGCGCCAGCTCGAGCGGGGTCTACGACGAGCAGTACTTC
TRBD2	TRBJ2-1	TRBV28	-	CASSLRQGLAGAGGEQFF	TGTGCCAGCAGCTTAAGGCAGGGGCTAGCGGGAGCGGGAGGTGAGCAGTTCTTC
-	TRBJ2-7	TRBV30	once	CAWSLSYEQYF	TGTGCCTGGAGTCTTAGCTACGAGCAGTACTTC
TRBD1	TRBJ2-2	TRBV5-1	-	CASSNRGLNTGELFF	TGCGCCAGCAGCAACAGGGGATTAAACACCGGGGAGCTGTTTTTT
-	TRBJ2-7	TRBV7-2	once	CASSLAWNYEQYF	TGTGCCAGCAGCTTAGCGTGGAACTACGAGCAGTACTTC
-	TRBJ2-2	TRBV5-7	-	CASSLGSGWELFF	TGTGCCAGCAGCTTGGGGTCCGGGTGGGAGCTGTTTTTT
-	TRBJ2-6	TRBV11-2	-	CASSGLSSGANVLTF	TGTGCCAGCAGCGGACTGTCCTCTGGGGCCAACGTCCTGACTTTC
-	TRBJ1-1	TRBV5-1	-	CASSFSGGDTEAFF	TGCGCCAGCAGCTTTTCAGGAGGGGACACTGAAGCTTTCTTT
-	TRBJ2-2	TRBV7-9	-	CASSLLVGELFF	TGTGCCAGCAGCTTACTTGTCGGGGAGCTGTTTTTT
TRBD2	TRBJ2-7	TRBV5-1	once	CASSHSGRSYEQYF	TGCGCCAGCAGCCATAGCGGGAGGAGCTACGAGCAGTACTTC